Below are 22 T cell receptor beta chains sequenced from a single sample in a study of CD8 T cells in Susac syndrome. RNA amounts of about 0.5 to 1 ug underwent reverse transcription with random hexamers. One entry per CDR3 protein, called by TCRdb with MiXCR from the immunoSEQ multiplex PCR reads. This table has hundreds of thousands of distinct CDR3 sequences, roughly 85% appearing once. Sequencing was done on a sample of CD8+ T cells from PBMCs. Receptors originate from a human donor with multiple sclerosis.

The chain joins TRBV28 to TRBJ1-5; D possibly corresponds to TRBD1 (6 bases). Germline-derived CDR1 and CDR2 are MDHEN and SYDVKM. With 1 base removed from V and 0 bases from J, the gap between germline ends came to 28 bases. The CDR3 runs 22 residues. The CDR3 sequence: CASSLLVEVVGAQDLSNQPQHF. Written as DNA, the CDR3 is TGTGCCAGCAGTTTATTAGTAGAGGTCGTGGGGGCGCAGGATCTTAGCAATCAGCCCCAGCATTTT.

The V and J genes are TRBV6-6 and TRBJ2-7; D is uncertain. The V gene lost 5 bases and the J gene lost 4 bases, with 15 bases spanning the gap. The CDR3 extends over 14 amino acids. In germline, CDR1 is MNHNY, CDR2 SVGAGI (reference sequence). The CDR3 loop is CASSAQETLYEQYF. CDR3 nucleotide sequence: TGTGCCAGCAGTGCCCAGGAGACCCTTTACGAGCAGTACTTC.

The chain is built from TRBV27 and TRBJ1-2; tentative D call: TRBD1 (6 bases). V was pared by 3 bases and J by 5 bases, with 10 bases between. The germline V gene encodes CDR1 MNHEY and CDR2 SMNVEV (reference sequence). The CDR3 is 13 amino acids. Written as DNA, the CDR3 is TGTGCCAGCAGTTTGAAGGGGGGTTATGGCTACACCTTC. Its translation is CASSLKGGYGYTF.

V gene TRBV12-3 or TRBV12-4 combines with J gene TRBJ2-5; possible D gene TRBD2, 6 bases. V shed 4 bases and J shed 1 base, with 10 bases lying between them. The CDR3 totals 14 residues. CDR3 bases: TGTGCCAGCAGTTGGGGAGGAGGCCAAGAGACCCAGTACTTC. The encoded protein is CASSWGGGQETQYF.

The rearrangement joins TRBV27 to TRBJ2-7; 10 bases line up with TRBD1. Trimming removed 2 bases from V and 4 bases from J; junction bases left unmatched: 5. The germline V gene has CDR1 MNHEY and CDR2 SMNVEV (reference sequence). The CDR3 is 15 amino acids. The DNA of the CDR3 is TGTGCCAGCAGTTTAAAGGGACAGGGGCGATACGAGCAGTACTTC. Protein sequence: CASSLKGQGRYEQYF.

This chain links TRBV5-4 with TRBJ2-3; 10 nucleotides agree with TRBD2. From germline, CDR1 is SGHNT and CDR2 YYREEE (reference sequence). V gave up 4 bases and J gave up 2 bases; unmatched junction bases: 7. There are 16 residues in the CDR3. CDR3 coding DNA: TGTGCCAGCAGCCTAGGGACTAGCGAATACACAGATACGCAGTATTTT. Translating it yields CASSLGTSEYTDTQYF.

This clonotype has only a few counts. This chain links TRBV7-8 with TRBJ2-1; D ambiguous. The V end was cut by 6 bases, the J end by 6 bases, with 6 bases between. CDR3 length equals 11 residues. Germline assignment: CDR1 SGHVS and CDR2 FQNEAQ. The CDR3 sequence is CASRPINEQFF. The CDR3 nucleotides read TGTGCCAGCAGGCCTATCAATGAGCAGTTCTTC.

The rearrangement uses TRBV3-1 and TRBJ2-5; D is unresolved. The CDR3 is made up of 14 amino acids. The germline gives CDR1 LGHDT, CDR2 YNNKEL (reference sequence). Trimming shortened V by 1 base and J by 4 bases, and 10 bases separated the two germline ends. The CDR3 protein is CASSQGESGETQYF. DNA of the CDR3: TGTGCCAGCAGCCAAGGAGAGAGTGGAGAGACCCAGTACTTC.

V is TRBV15 and J is TRBJ2-7, with no clear D. CDR1 LNHNV and CDR2 YYDKDF come from the germline V gene (reference sequence). V lost 3 bases, J lost 5 bases, and 20 bases lay in between. This CDR3 contains 16 residues. The CDR3 coding sequence is TGTGCCACCAGCAGTATAATAGCCGAGCTAAGGGACGAGCAGTACTTC. Translation gives CATSSIIAELRDEQYF.

J is TRBJ2-7 and V is TRBV10-3; D remains unclear. V shed 3 bases and J shed 0 bases, with 3 bases lying between them. This CDR3 is 12 amino acids long. CDR1 is ENHRY, CDR2 SYGVKD, per germline. CDR3 DNA sequence: TGTGCCATCAGTGACGCCTCCTACGAGCAGTACTTC. The encoded protein is CAISDASYEQYF.

This clonotype showed up just a few times. V and J are TRBV30 and TRBJ2-1; 10 bases fit TRBD1. V lost 5 bases and J lost 2; bases outside the gene matches: 6. CDR1 and CDR2 from the germline V gene are GTSNPN and SVGIG (reference sequence). The length of the CDR3 is 15 residues. This CDR3 reads CAWRLGTGAYNEQFF. CDR3 bases: TGTGCCTGGCGACTAGGGACAGGGGCCTACAATGAGCAGTTCTTC.

This chain uses TRBV7-9 with TRBJ2-7; D call uncertain. The CDR3 is 12 residues long. The V end lost 1 base, the J end lost 6 bases, and 7 bases lay between the germline ends. Per the germline V gene, CDR1 is SEHNR and CDR2 is FQNEAQ (reference sequence). For the CDR3, the DNA is TGTGCCAGCAGCTTAGTCATTGCCGAGCAGTACTTC. It specifies CASSLVIAEQYF.

This rearrangement joins TRBV2 to TRBJ2-7; 12 nucleotides align to TRBD2. Looked up from germline, CDR1 is SNHLY and CDR2 is FYNNEI. This CDR3 region has 15 residues. J gave up 3 bases and V 4 bases, and 4 bases lay outside the gene matches. CDR3 nucleotides: TGTGCCAGCAGTGCGACTAGCGGGAGAGGCTACGAGCAGTACTTC. Translated, it gives CASSATSGRGYEQYF.

V usage is TRBV20-1 and J usage is TRBJ2-1; 10 nucleotides align to TRBD2. Trimming removed 4 bases from V and 5 bases from J; junction bases left unmatched: 20. Germline loops: CDR1 DFQATT, CDR2 SNEGSKA (reference sequence). The CDR3 is 19 amino acids. The CDR3 DNA is TGCAGTGCTATGGATTATCTAGCGGGAGTAAGGATAGGCGACAATGAGCAGTTCTTC. Translating it yields CSAMDYLAGVRIGDNEQFF.

This rearrangement joins TRBV19 to TRBJ2-1, with 16 bases that match TRBD2. The CDR3 loop spans 19 amino acids. V lost 5 bases to trimming and J lost 8 bases; unmatched junction nucleotides: 15. In germline, CDR1 is LNHDA, CDR2 SQIVND (reference sequence). The CDR3 DNA follows: TGTGCCAGTAGTCTTCCGCCCGGGACTAGCGGGAGGGGGTGGTATGAGCAGTTCTTC. Translated: CASSLPPGTSGRGWYEQFF.

The V gene is TRBV4-2, the J gene TRBJ2-7, with 10 positions matching TRBD2. The CDR3 has 16 residues. Germline-derived CDR1 and CDR2 are LGHNA and YNFKEQ. J was trimmed by 5 bases and V by 2 bases; bases with no gene match: 9. CDR3: CASSQSDSGRADEQYF. CDR3 sequence (DNA): TGTGCCAGCAGCCAAAGCGACAGCGGGAGGGCCGACGAGCAGTACTTC.

The chain employs TRBV6-2 or TRBV6-3 and TRBJ2-7; D gene ambiguous. Germline V gene sequence: CDR1 MNHEY, CDR2 SVGEGT. The germline V and J ends were trimmed by 0 bases and 0 bases, with 9 bases remaining between them. The CDR3 contains 15 residues. CDR3 coding DNA: TGTGCCAGCAGTTACTCGAGATCAAGCTCCTACGAGCAGTACTTC. Encoded protein: CASSYSRSSSYEQYF.

The chain couples TRBV2 to TRBJ2-1, with D perhaps matching TRBD2 (5 bases). The CDR3 runs 14 residues. The V and J ends lost 10 bases and 0 bases respectively, with 13 bases between them. CDR1 and CDR2 (germline): SNHLY, FYNNEI. The CDR3 is CANPRESSYNEQFF. CDR3 nucleotides: TGTGCCAACCCGAGGGAGAGCTCCTACAATGAGCAGTTCTTC. The whole variable domain, filled in from reference TRBV2 and TRBJ2-1, reads EPEVTQTPSHQVTQMGQEVILRCVPISNHLYFYWYRQILGQKVEFLVSFYNNEISEKSEIFDDQFSVERPDGSNFTLKIRSTKLEDSAMYFCANPRESSYNEQFFGPGTRLTVL.

The chain links TRBV15 to TRBJ2-1, with 9 bases fitting TRBD2. The CDR3 extends over 18 amino acids. Looked up from germline, CDR1 is LNHNV and CDR2 is YYDKDF (reference sequence). Trimming removed 1 base from V and 4 bases from J; junction bases left unmatched: 11. The CDR3 sequence: CATSRVAGGIRVYNEQFF. CDR3 sequence (DNA): TGTGCCACCAGCAGAGTCGCGGGAGGGATTAGAGTTTACAATGAGCAGTTCTTC.

The chain has TRBV20-1 and TRBJ1-1; D unclear. Trimming cost V 3 bases and J 0 bases, with 11 bases left between them. The germline V gene encodes CDR1 DFQATT and CDR2 SNEGSKA (reference sequence). This CDR3 region has 14 residues. The CDR3 sequence: CSASLMVMNTEAFF. DNA for the CDR3: TGCAGTGCTAGTCTGATGGTTATGAACACTGAAGCTTTCTTT.

The DNA for the CDR3 is TGTGCCAGCAGTACTTGGACCGGGCGCGGAGCCCAGTACTTC. It encodes CASSTWTGRGAQYF. The chain combines TRBV12-3 or TRBV12-4 with TRBJ2-5; D unclear. This CDR3 has 14 amino acids. V dropped 5 bases and J dropped 9 bases, with 19 bases sitting between them.

This clonotype was observed once. The J gene is TRBJ2-7, the V gene TRBV27; 10 positions agree with TRBD2. The V and J ends lost 8 bases and 6 bases, in that order; junction bases with no gene match: 7. CDR3 size: 13 residues. Germline CDR1 is MNHEY and CDR2 is SMNVEV (reference sequence). The CDR3 bases are TGTGCCAGCGCCTTAGCGGGAGGTGGCGAGCAGTACTTC. Translating gives CASALAGGGEQYF.